The rows below give T cell receptor beta chains drawn from one sample of a study of T cell responses to AZD1222 COVID-19 vaccine. TCRdb keeps only in-frame clones here, not all; method: immunoSEQ multiplex PCR. The sample includes 70,000 or so clones, over 80% of them seen just once. The sample in question was peripheral blood, obtained 28 days after the second AZD1222 dose. These TCRs come from an adult who received the AZD1222 COVID-19 vaccine. The CDR3 runs from the conserved cysteine through the conserved F or W. Each record gives: CDR3 protein, V gene, CDR3 length.

CASSLRAGANVLTF	TRBV11-3	14
CASSYRGEEIGLNTGELFF	TRBV6-2/TRBV6-3	19
CASSLKTLAGGFNEQFF	TRBV27	17
CASSPSGSSYEQYF	TRBV7-9	14
CATSDRLGDRGEQYF	TRBV24-1	15
CATSFWTAANHGYTF	TRBV6-5	15
CAWTGGPDTQYF	TRBV30	12
CASSIGQGKAFF	TRBV5-5	12
CASQPDRQLGGYTF	TRBV18	14
CASSLLGANEQFF	TRBV3-1/TRBV3-2	13
CASSFGLESNEQYF	TRBV11-2	14
CASSDQASGHYEQYF	TRBV10-1	15
CASRVRGTGGTGELFF	TRBV19	16
CASTLTSSEQYF	TRBV2	12
CAPWAALYNEQFF	TRBV12-3/TRBV12-4	13
CASSLEGQGVHEQYF	TRBV7-6	15
CSASASSDRVSPLHF	TRBV20-1	15
CASSLGGTIYGYTF	TRBV5-4	14
CSADGGNTIYF	TRBV20-1	11
CASSPIGFSNQPQHF	TRBV21-1	15
CASRVGSTDNYGYTF	TRBV5-1	15
CASSKDKEDSVGNEQYF	TRBV21-1	17
CSARKEETQYF	TRBV20-1	11
CASGFANRGGSYNSPLHF	TRBV12-5	18
CASSIFPGTGNTEAFF	TRBV19	16
CASSLESGGGEQYF	TRBV11-2	14
CASSFLGGTEAFF	TRBV11-2	13
CASSLGAGTGGDEQYF	TRBV7-6	16
CASSEMDTNTEAFF	TRBV2	14
CASSPGGVALTNEQFF	TRBV7-9	16
CASSLWYALGPNEKLFF	TRBV5-5	17
CASRKDREEDYGYTF	TRBV23-1	15
CASSLVSGDISYEQYF	TRBV7-6	16
CASSQVTGFSPLHF	TRBV3-1/TRBV3-2	14
CATSRDRGPYEQYF	TRBV15	14
CASSPQRGTSVFF	TRBV7-2	13
CASSLVSVSTEAFF	TRBV7-8	14
CASSPGPGANYGYTF	TRBV3-1/TRBV3-2	15
CASSLRWGRGRSYGYTF	TRBV27	17
CASRATGVGELFF	TRBV2	13
CASRGRDKGLNEQYF	TRBV19	15
CASSLSSLNTEAFF	TRBV11-3	14
CASTVGGGLPYEQYF	TRBV5-4	15
CASRVGGASTGELFF	TRBV2	15
CASSLSGFTDTQYF	TRBV5-5	14
CASSMGRGQIGYTF	TRBV19	14